Below, one T cell receptor (beta chain) is given with its context. As yet, its antigen is unknown. Germline lookup yields CDR1 MNHEY and CDR2 SMNVEV (reference sequence). The CDR3 length is 15 residues. V was clipped by 4 bases and J by 4 bases, with 16 bases between them. As for the donors, each was a healthy bone marrow donor. Researchers ran the PCR with 60 Vbeta and 13 Jbeta primers. Per the authors' pipeline: A follow-up analysis tallied approximately 85 million unique TCR beta chains, roughly 11 million shared. TCRdb keeps only in-frame clones here, not all; method: immunoSEQ multiplex PCR. V, J and clone size reflect that table, while D and trimming were determined from the DNA. Here the sample spans about 77,000 clones, roughly 74% being singletons. These data belong to a study of cytomegalovirus exposure and HLA in healthy donors. The study's findings and limits: The study reported that TCR beta sequences accurately predicted HLA-A and HLA-B alleles in most subjects. An ancestry cluster, one associated with Asian ancestry, reportedly showed fewer N-insertions than the roughly 610-donor mean in a later analysis.

The source material was PBMCs. This sequence was found in a man in his forties in good health and CMV-seronegative. This chain uses TRBV27 with TRBJ1-1; D is uncertain. The chain's CDR3 is CASSSSTRGVTEAFF. Here the CDR3 DNA reads TGTGCCAGCAGTTCGTCGACCCGCGGGGTCACTGAAGCTTTCTTT.